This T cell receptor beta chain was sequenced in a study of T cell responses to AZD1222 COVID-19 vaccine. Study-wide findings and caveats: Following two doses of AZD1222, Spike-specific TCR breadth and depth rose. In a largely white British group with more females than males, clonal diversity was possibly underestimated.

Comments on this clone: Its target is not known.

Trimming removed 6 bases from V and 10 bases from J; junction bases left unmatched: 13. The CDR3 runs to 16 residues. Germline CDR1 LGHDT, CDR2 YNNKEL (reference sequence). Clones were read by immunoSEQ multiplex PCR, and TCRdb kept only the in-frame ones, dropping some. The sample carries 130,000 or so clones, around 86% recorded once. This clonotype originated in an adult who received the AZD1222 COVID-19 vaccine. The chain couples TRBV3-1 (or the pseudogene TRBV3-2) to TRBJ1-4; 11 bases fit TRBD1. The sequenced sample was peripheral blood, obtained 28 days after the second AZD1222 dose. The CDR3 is CASRLSDRGRTGKLFF. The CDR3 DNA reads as TGTGCCAGCAGGCTTTCGGACAGGGGGCGCACGGGAAAACTGTTTTTT.